Below are 22 T cell receptor beta chains sequenced from a single sample in a study of blood T cell repertoires in COVID-19. The method was immunoSEQ multiplex PCR; TCRdb's version includes in-frame clones alone and lacks a portion of them. Of 100,000 or so clones detected, approximately 78% appear once; the ten largest clones hold over 15%. The sequencing sample was made of peripheral blood. The source is a woman older than 75 with acute or convalescent COVID-19.

This clone has a handful of counts. The chain employs TRBV12-5 and TRBJ1-2; 8 bases are a match to TRBD1. Trimming cost V 6 bases and J 11 bases; bases outside gene matches: 14. CDR1 and CDR2 (germline): LGHNT, FRNRAP. This CDR3 has 14 residues. The CDR3 coding sequence is TGTGCTAGTGGGGGACAGGTTCAATCGTCGAGTTACACCTTC. Translated: CASGGQVQSSSYTF.

This chain connects TRBV9 to TRBJ1-2, with D tentatively TRBD1 (5 bases). CDR3 length equals 15 residues. The ends were cut back, 0 bases at V and 0 bases at J, with 9 bases in the middle. CDR1 is SGDLS, CDR2 YYNGEE, per germline. The CDR3 nucleotides read TGTGCCAGCAGCGTAGGGGGCGCCCCTAACTATGGCTACACCTTC. This codes for CASSVGGAPNYGYTF.

This clone was seen a single time. This rearrangement joins TRBV7-9 to TRBJ2-3; D is perhaps TRBD1 (6 bases). The germline CDR1 and CDR2 sequences are SEHNR and FQNEAQ (reference sequence). Trimming cost V 6 bases and J 5 bases, with 15 bases left between them. The CDR3 runs to 14 residues. The CDR3 region is CASRRSRGGDTQYF. CDR3 sequence (DNA): TGTGCCAGCAGACGATCCAGAGGGGGAGATACGCAGTATTTT.

The chain couples TRBV5-6 to TRBJ1-2, with 10 bases aligning to TRBD1. V dropped 5 bases and J dropped 4; count of bases not matched to a gene: 8. The V gene's germline CDR1 is SGHDT and CDR2 YYEEEE. The CDR3 has 15 residues. CDR3 protein: CASSRPGQGIYGYTF. Here the CDR3 DNA reads TGTGCCAGCAGTCGTCCGGGACAGGGGATCTATGGCTACACCTTC. The variable domain in full, completed from reference TRBV5-6 and TRBJ1-2, reads DAGVTQSPTHLIKTRGQQVTLRCSPKSGHDTVSWYQQALGQGPQFIFQYYEEEERQRGNFPDRFSGHQFPNYSSELNVNALLLGDSALYLCASSRPGQGIYGYTFGSGTRLTVV.

The chain carries TRBV10-3 and TRBJ1-1, with a tentative D call TRBD1 (5 bases). There are 13 residues in the CDR3. The ends were cut back, 2 bases at V and 4 bases at J, with 8 bases in the middle. Germline V gives CDR1 ENHRY, CDR2 SYGVKD. This CDR3 reads CAISERDFTEAFF. CDR3 DNA sequence: TGTGCCATCAGTGAGAGGGACTTCACTGAAGCTTTCTTT.

The V call is TRBV6-5, the J call TRBJ2-1; maybe TRBD2 (6 bases). This CDR3 has 13 residues. Between the trimmed V and J ends, which lost 6 bases and 6 bases, there was a span of 12 bases. CDR1 MNHEY and CDR2 SVGAGI come from the germline V gene. The CDR3 spells CASSFGTVNEQFF. The CDR3 DNA follows: TGTGCCAGCAGCTTCGGGACTGTCAATGAGCAGTTCTTC.

The J gene is TRBJ1-2, the V gene TRBV4-1; D perhaps matches TRBD1 (5 bases). Trimming cost V 1 base and J 4 bases, with 10 bases left between them. There are 14 residues in the CDR3. Germline V gene sequence: CDR1 MGHRA, CDR2 YSYEKL. CDR3 nucleotides: TGCGCCAGCAGCCAAGCACAGGAAGGCTATGGCTACACCTTC. It translates to CASSQAQEGYGYTF.

Concerning this clone: Distinct nucleotide sequences in the sample also encode this CDR3. V gene TRBV5-1 combines with J gene TRBJ1-1, with D tentatively TRBD1 (5 bases). CDR1 is SGHRS, CDR2 YFSETQ, per germline. The CDR3 covers 13 residues. Trimming stripped 2 bases from V and 1 base from J, with 6 bases between. The CDR3 DNA follows: TGCGCCAGCAGCTTCCAGGGGAACACTGAAGCTTTCTTT. Its translation: CASSFQGNTEAFF.

The chain has TRBV11-2 and TRBJ2-5, with D perhaps TRBD2 (5 bases). The CDR3 has 14 amino acids. Germline CDR1 and CDR2: SGHAT and FQNNGV. The V end lost 5 bases, the J end lost 1 base, and 11 bases lay between the germline ends. CDR3 amino acids: CASSPRATQETQYF. As DNA, the CDR3 is TGTGCCAGCAGCCCGAGGGCTACCCAAGAGACCCAGTACTTC.

The rearrangement joins TRBV12-3 or TRBV12-4 to TRBJ2-1; 8 nucleotides agree with TRBD1. V lost 6 bases to trimming and J lost 14 bases; unmatched junction nucleotides: 9. This CDR3 region has 12 residues. The DNA of the CDR3 is TGTGCCAGCAGCCCGCAGGGGGCGGTGGAGTTCTTC. Encoded protein: CASSPQGAVEFF.

CDR3 sequence: CASRQGNNEQFF. CDR3 nucleotide sequence: TGTGCCAGCAGGCAGGGGAACAATGAGCAGTTCTTC. V gene TRBV7-9 combines with J gene TRBJ2-1; tentatively, D is TRBD1 (6 bases). V was shortened by 6 bases and J by 5 bases, with 8 bases between the two germline ends. Germline CDR1 reads SEHNR; CDR2 reads FQNEAQ (reference sequence). The CDR3 spans 12 residues.

The chain uses TRBV5-1 and TRBJ2-5; 12 nucleotides match TRBD1. V lost 0 bases, J lost 5 bases, and 5 bases stayed unmatched. The CDR3 contains 16 residues. CDR1 is SGHRS and CDR2 is YFSETQ in the germline V gene. Written as DNA, the CDR3 is TGCGCCAGCAGCTTGGCCGGGACAGGGGGCAGTGAGACCCAGTACTTC. Protein product: CASSLAGTGGSETQYF.

The chain couples TRBV27 to TRBJ1-1; 11 bases fit TRBD1. Losses at the gene ends were 3 bases for V and 5 bases for J; bases not matched to a gene: 2. Looked up from germline, CDR1 is MNHEY and CDR2 is SMNVEV (reference sequence). The CDR3 runs to 14 residues. For the CDR3, the DNA is TGTGCCAGCAGTTTTTGGGACAGGGGGACTGAAGCTTTCTTT. Translation: CASSFWDRGTEAFF.

This clone was picked up a small number of times. V usage is TRBV2 and J usage is TRBJ2-7; possibly TRBD1 for D (6 bases). Germline V CDR1 and CDR2: SNHLY, FYNNEI. The CDR3 is 13 residues long. V lost 6 bases, J lost 4 bases, and 13 bases lay in between. The CDR3 sequence is CASSVERGYEQYF. The CDR3 DNA sequence: TGTGCCAGCAGCGTTGAAAGGGGGTACGAGCAGTACTTC. Based on the CDR3 plus reference TRBV2 and TRBJ2-7, the full variable domain is EPEVTQTPSHQVTQMGQEVILRCVPISNHLYFYWYRQILGQKVEFLVSFYNNEISEKSEIFDDQFSVERPDGSNFTLKIRSTKLEDSAMYFCASSVERGYEQYFGPGTRLTVT.

This chain connects TRBV3-1 (or the pseudogene TRBV3-2) to TRBJ1-6; a weak D match, TRBD1 (6 bases). This CDR3 region has 16 residues. The V end was cut by 1 base, the J end by 4 bases, with 11 bases between. Germline V gene data show CDR1 as LGHDT and CDR2 as YNNKEL (reference sequence). This CDR3 is CASSQAARGYNSPLHF. In nucleotides, the CDR3 is TGTGCCAGCAGCCAAGCGGCCAGGGGTTATAATTCACCCCTCCACTTT.

The chain recombines TRBV29-1 with TRBJ2-5, with D tentatively TRBD2 (5 bases). Trimming pared 3 bases from V and 3 bases from J, leaving 11 bases between. Germline values: CDR1 SQVTM, CDR2 ANQGSEA. This CDR3 comprises 13 residues. The CDR3 DNA sequence: TGCAGCGTTGAGGGAGAGAAAGAAGAGACCCAGTACTTC. Protein sequence: CSVEGEKEETQYF.

The chain links TRBV7-9 to TRBJ2-1, with a tentative D call TRBD1 (5 bases). The CDR3 is made up of 12 amino acids. CDR1 SEHNR and CDR2 FQNEAQ come from the germline V gene (reference sequence). The V end lost 5 bases, the J end lost 12 bases, and 14 bases lay between the germline ends. CDR3 nucleotide sequence: TGTGCCAGCAGCCTCCGACAGTTCGGGCAGTTCTTC. Translating it yields CASSLRQFGQFF.

This clone has more than one count but fewer than ten. This sequence joins TRBV7-8 and TRBJ1-1, with 8 bases matching TRBD1. The CDR3 is 16 amino acids. Germline V gene lookup returns CDR1 SGHVS and CDR2 FQNEAQ. V shed 5 bases, J shed 4 bases, and the junction held 12 bases outside the gene matches. CDR3 sequence (DNA): TGTGCCAGCAGCCCCTTCCGGGACAGGACATTCACTGAAGCTTTCTTT. Residues: CASSPFRDRTFTEAFF.

The genes are TRBV6-5 and TRBJ1-5; D remains ambiguous. Germline values: CDR1 MNHEY, CDR2 SVGAGI. V was pared by 11 bases and J by 3 bases, with 11 bases between. The CDR3 extends over 12 amino acids. The CDR3 nucleotides are TGTGCCGCCCGGGGAAACAATCAGCCCCAGCATTTT. Translated: CAARGNNQPQHF.

J is TRBJ2-1 and V is TRBV19; 9 bases are shared with TRBD1. This CDR3 region has 17 residues. Germline CDR1 reads LNHDA; CDR2 reads SQIVND (reference sequence). Unmatched junction bases numbered 9, after V lost 4 bases and J lost 2 bases. The CDR3 sequence: CASSTSTGTGPYNEQFF. The DNA for the CDR3 is TGTGCCAGTAGTACCTCCACCGGGACAGGGCCCTACAATGAGCAGTTCTTC.

CDR3 sequence (DNA): TGTGCCAGCAGCTTTATTACCCCCGGGACAGATACGCAGTATTTT. The encoded protein is CASSFITPGTDTQYF. The chain couples TRBV11-2 to TRBJ2-3; the D is unclear. The germline V gene encodes CDR1 SGHAT and CDR2 FQNNGV. The length of the CDR3 is 15 residues. V lost 3 bases, J lost 3 bases, and 13 bases lay in between.

The rearrangement links TRBV27 to TRBJ2-6; D gene ambiguous. CDR3 length equals 13 residues. Trimming removed 3 bases at V and 3 bases at J, with 3 bases between. Germline V gives CDR1 MNHEY, CDR2 SMNVEV (reference sequence). CDR3: CASSFRGANVLTF. CDR3 nucleotide sequence: TGTGCCAGCAGTTTCCGTGGGGCCAACGTCCTGACTTTC.